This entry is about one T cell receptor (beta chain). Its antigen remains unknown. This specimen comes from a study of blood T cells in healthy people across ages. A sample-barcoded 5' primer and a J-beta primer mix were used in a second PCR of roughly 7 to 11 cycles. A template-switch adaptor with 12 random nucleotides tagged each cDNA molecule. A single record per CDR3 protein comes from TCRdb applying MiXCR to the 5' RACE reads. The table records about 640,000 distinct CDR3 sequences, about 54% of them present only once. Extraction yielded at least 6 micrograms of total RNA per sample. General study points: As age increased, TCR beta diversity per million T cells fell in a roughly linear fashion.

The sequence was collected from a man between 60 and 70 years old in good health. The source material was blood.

The CDR3 DNA is TGTGCCAGCAGAAACCTCGGCACAGATACGCAGTATTTT. This translates into CASRNLGTDTQYF. The chain has TRBV7-2 and TRBJ2-3; D is undetermined. Germline CDR1 is SGHTA and CDR2 is FQGNSA. CDR3 length: 13 amino acids. Trimming took 6 bases from V and 1 from J, leaving 8 bases between them.